What follows are 20 T cell receptor beta chains derived from one specimen sequenced in a study of cytomegalovirus exposure and HLA in healthy donors. PCR primers comprised 60 Vbeta and 13 Jbeta primers. The table came from immunoSEQ multiplex PCR; TCRdb's copy has only in-frame clones and leaves some out. The sample totals just under 90,000 clones. Specimen: PBMCs. Receptors originate from a girl aged 10 to 17 in good health and CMV-seropositive.

As regards this clone: Additional DNA sequences in this sample encode the identical CDR3. The genes are TRBV7-3 and TRBJ1-1, with TRBD1 matching 7 bases. The germline V gene encodes CDR1 SGHTA and CDR2 FQGTGA. The CDR3 spans 13 residues. V was pared by 5 bases and J by 1 base, with 1 base of the junction left unmatched. CDR3: CASSAGGNTEAFF. The CDR3 DNA reads as TGTGCCAGCAGCGCAGGGGGGAACACTGAAGCTTTCTTT.

This chain connects TRBV4-1 to TRBJ2-7; unclear D gene. The V and J ends lost 0 bases and 9 bases respectively, with 21 bases between them. CDR3 length: 16 amino acids. Looked up from germline, CDR1 is MGHRA and CDR2 is YSYEKL. The CDR3, as DNA: TGCGCCAGCAGCCAAGACCCTCCGCATTCGCGACTTACGCAGTACGTC. Translating gives CASSQDPPHSRLTQYV.

This chain uses TRBV18 with TRBJ2-5; 8 bases map to TRBD1. Germline values: CDR1 KGHSH, CDR2 LQKENI. The junction had 0 bases not matched to a gene; V was cut back by 2 bases and J by 4 bases. This CDR3 region has 13 residues. CDR3: CASSPDRGETQYF. Written as DNA, the CDR3 is TGTGCCAGCTCACCAGACAGGGGAGAGACCCAGTACTTC.

The CDR3 DNA is TGTGCCAGCAGTTACTCCGTAGCAGGGGGAGGTCAGCCCCAGCATTTT. This sequence encodes CASSYSVAGGGQPQHF. V is TRBV6-6 and J is TRBJ1-5; 7 nucleotides agree with TRBD1. With 0 bases clipped from V and 6 bases from J, the junction kept 8 bases outside the gene matches. This CDR3 has 16 amino acids. Germline CDR1 is MNHNY and CDR2 is SVGAGI (reference sequence).

The rearrangement uses TRBV9 and TRBJ1-2; D may be TRBD1 (6 bases). Germline V CDR1 and CDR2: SGDLS, YYNGEE. Trimming left V 3 bases short and J 8 bases short, with 11 bases between. The CDR3 length is 12 residues. CDR3 protein: CASSAGAGGYTF. CDR3 DNA sequence: TGTGCCAGCAGCGCAGGGGCCGGGGGCTACACCTTC. Combining the CDR3 with reference TRBV9 and TRBJ1-2 gives the whole variable domain DSGVTQTPKHLITATGQRVTLRCSPRSGDLSVYWYQQSLDQGLQFLIQYYNGEERAKGNILERFSAQQFPDLHSELNLSSLELGDSALYFCASSAGAGGYTFGSGTRLTVV.

Remarks on this clone: At one end, the junction sequence differs from germline, possibly due to a read error. The chain uses TRBV6-5 and TRBJ1-1; 10 positions agree with TRBD1. Germline V gene data show CDR1 as MNHEY and CDR2 as SVGAGI. The CDR3 runs 15 residues. The chain's CDR3 is CASSLTGGAYTEDFF. Here the CDR3 DNA reads TGTGCCAGCAGCTTGACAGGGGGCGCGTACACTGAAGATTTCTTT.

V and J are TRBV29-1 and TRBJ2-2; 7 bases match TRBD1. The CDR3 loop spans 18 amino acids. Germline loops: CDR1 SQVTM, CDR2 ANQGSEA. Unmatched junction bases numbered 19, after V lost 6 bases and J lost 3 bases. CDR3 region: CSVLPDYTGTEDTGELFF. The CDR3, as DNA: TGCAGCGTCCTACCGGATTATACCGGGACAGAAGACACCGGGGAGCTGTTTTTT.

The gene calls are TRBV6-5 and TRBJ2-1; D may be TRBD2 (5 bases). The ends were cut back, 5 bases at V and 2 bases at J, with 13 bases in the middle. The CDR3 extends over 15 amino acids. In germline, CDR1 is MNHEY, CDR2 SVGAGI. The CDR3 loop is CASSIKGLPYNEQFF. CDR3 bases: TGTGCCAGCAGTATTAAAGGACTCCCCTACAATGAGCAGTTCTTC.

The chain couples TRBV10-3 to TRBJ1-4; the D gene is possibly TRBD1 (5 bases). Trimming removed 0 bases from V and 10 bases from J, with 12 bases in between. The CDR3 is 14 residues long. Germline values: CDR1 ENHRY, CDR2 SYGVKD. This CDR3 reads CAISESTGAGKLFF. The DNA for the CDR3 is TGTGCCATCAGTGAGTCGACTGGGGCTGGAAAACTGTTTTTT.

The CDR3: CASSLLGNEAFF. The CDR3, as DNA: TGTGCCAGCTCCCTTCTCGGGAATGAAGCTTTCTTT. This chain joins TRBV25-1 and TRBJ1-1; D gene uncertain. Germline CDR1 is MGHDK and CDR2 is SYGVNS. The CDR3 loop spans 12 amino acids. Trimming left V 8 bases short and J 7 bases short, with 14 bases between.

The V call is TRBV6-5, the J call TRBJ1-1; the D gene is possibly TRBD1 (5 bases). The germline gives CDR1 MNHEY, CDR2 SVGAGI. CDR3 length: 13 residues. V was shortened by 0 bases and J by 8 bases, with 10 bases between the two germline ends. CDR3 region: CASSYSIGGEAFF. The CDR3 region has the DNA TGTGCCAGCAGTTACTCTATTGGGGGGGAAGCTTTCTTT.

The chain couples TRBV2 to TRBJ1-4; D is perhaps TRBD1 (5 bases). The germline V gene has CDR1 SNHLY and CDR2 FYNNEI. The ends were cut back, 3 bases at V and 7 bases at J, with 12 bases in the middle. The CDR3 loop spans 14 amino acids. CDR3 sequence: CASSDQGLGEKLFF. The CDR3 DNA is TGTGCCAGCAGTGACCAGGGATTGGGTGAAAAACTGTTTTTT.

This chain uses TRBV9 with TRBJ1-3, with D uncertain. The germline V gene encodes CDR1 SGDLS and CDR2 YYNGEE. The CDR3 length is 16 residues. The V end lost 3 bases, the J end lost 0 bases, and 13 bases lay between the germline ends. The CDR3 coding sequence is TGTGCCAGCAGCGCCAAGACGGGAGCCTCTGGAAACACCATATATTTT. This codes for CASSAKTGASGNTIYF.

V and J are TRBV4-3 and TRBJ1-2, with D perhaps matching TRBD1 (6 bases). The ends were cut back, 0 bases at V and 0 bases at J, with 14 bases in the middle. The V gene's germline CDR1 is LGHNA and CDR2 YSLEER. The CDR3 runs to 17 residues. CDR3 DNA sequence: TGCGCCAGCAGCCAAGATTTCTGGACAGATACTAACTATGGCTACACCTTC. Encoded protein: CASSQDFWTDTNYGYTF.

The CDR3 sequence: CASSLGGRYEQYV. CDR3 DNA: TGTGCCAGCAGCTTGGGGGGGCGCTACGAGCAGTACGTC. The rearrangement links TRBV13 to TRBJ2-7, with a weak D call TRBD2 (7 bases). CDR3 length: 13 residues. Germline CDR1 and CDR2: PRHDT and FYEKMQ (reference sequence). The germline V and J ends were trimmed by 3 bases and 3 bases, with 9 bases remaining between them.

The chain combines TRBV4-3 with TRBJ1-6; D uncertain. V lost 1 base, J lost 4 bases, and 5 bases lay in between. This CDR3 spans 14 amino acids. Per the germline V gene, CDR1 is LGHNA and CDR2 is YSLEER. The CDR3 sequence: CASSQGQYNSPLHF. The CDR3 DNA reads TGCGCCAGCAGCCAAGGCCAGTATAATTCACCCCTCCACTTT.

This chain connects TRBV18 to TRBJ2-7, with 7 bases aligning to TRBD1. Germline trimming cut 3 bases from V and 4 bases from J; bases unmatched to any gene: 6. The CDR3 spans 14 residues. CDR1 is KGHSH, CDR2 LQKENI, per germline. The CDR3 here is CASSPPGQPYEQYF. In DNA form, the CDR3 reads TGTGCCAGCTCACCTCCGGGACAGCCTTACGAGCAGTACTTC.

J is TRBJ2-5 and V is TRBV4-3; 11 bases fit TRBD2. The CDR3 is 16 amino acids. After removal of 0 bases from V and 5 bases from J, the junction contained 5 bases not matched to a gene. Germline values: CDR1 LGHNA, CDR2 YSLEER. CDR3 DNA: TGCGCCAGCAGCCAAGAGAGGGCTAGCGGGGGGGAGACCCAGTACTTC. It is translated as CASSQERASGGETQYF.

The J gene is TRBJ1-2, the V gene TRBV9; no definite D call. Trimming shortened V by 0 bases and J by 6 bases, and 15 bases separated the two germline ends. Germline-derived CDR1 and CDR2 are SGDLS and YYNGEE. The CDR3 length is 15 residues. CDR3 region: CASSVGSREKNGYTF. The CDR3 DNA is TGTGCCAGCAGCGTAGGGTCGAGGGAAAAAAATGGCTACACCTTC. Combining the CDR3 with reference TRBV9 and TRBJ1-2 gives the whole variable domain DSGVTQTPKHLITATGQRVTLRCSPRSGDLSVYWYQQSLDQGLQFLIQYYNGEERAKGNILERFSAQQFPDLHSELNLSSLELGDSALYFCASSVGSREKNGYTFGSGTRLTVV.

For the CDR3, the DNA is TGTGCCAGCAGTGAAGTTGGGGGGGGGTACGAGCAGTACTTC. It is translated as CASSEVGGGYEQYF. The chain recombines TRBV25-1 with TRBJ2-7; 7 bases fit TRBD2. This CDR3 has 14 residues. V shed 2 bases and J 4 bases; nucleotides not matched to a gene: 5. Germline V CDR1 and CDR2: MGHDK, SYGVNS.